This T cell receptor (beta chain) was documented in a study of cytomegalovirus exposure and HLA in healthy donors. Trimming removed 4 bases from V and 1 base from J, with 12 bases in between. This CDR3 comprises 15 residues. Germline V gene lookup returns CDR1 SGHKS and CDR2 YYEKEE (reference sequence). Vbeta (60) and Jbeta (13) primers were used in the PCR. Method: immunoSEQ multiplex PCR; TCRdb's copy keeps in-frame clones and lacks some. The table has 180,000 or so clones, approximately 80% seen once; the top ten hold 0.098%. This clonotype was sampled from a boy aged 2 to 10 in good health and CMV-seronegative. The sequencing input was PBMCs. The chain carries TRBV5-5 and TRBJ1-5; tentatively, D is TRBD1 (5 bases). CDR3 DNA sequence: TGTGCCAGCAGCCAGAATCCAGGGAGCAATCAGCCCCAGCATTTT. It yields the protein CASSQNPGSNQPQHF. Supplemented by reference TRBV5-5 and TRBJ1-5, the full variable domain reads DAGVTQSPTHLIKTRGQQVTLRCSPISGHKSVSWYQQVLGQGPQFIFQYYEKEERGRGNFPDRFSARQFPNYSSELNVNALLLGDSALYLCASSQNPGSNQPQHFGDGTRLSIL.